A single TCR beta chain is shown here with its context. The repertoire was sequenced with immunoSEQ multiplex PCR; TCRdb's copy has only in-frame clones and lacks some. The sample contains some 130,000 clones, approximately 91% of which appear only once. V shed 0 bases, J shed 6 bases, and the junction held 2 bases outside the gene matches. This CDR3 comprises 15 residues. The germline gives CDR1 SGDLS, CDR2 YYNGEE. The data were obtained in a study of control samples from healthy donors and cancer patients. The specimen was blood. The J gene is TRBJ2-1, the V gene TRBV9; 11 bases map to TRBD2. This TCR came from a woman in her thirties in good health. CDR3 loop: CASSVGLAGFNEQFF. The CDR3, as DNA: TGTGCCAGCAGCGTAGGACTAGCGGGGTTCAATGAGCAGTTCTTC.